The entry that follows covers one TCR beta chain sequence. The data originate from a study of cytomegalovirus exposure and HLA in healthy donors. The germline gives CDR1 SGHRS, CDR2 YFSETQ. The CDR3 spans 14 residues. Trimming took 7 bases from V and 4 from J; bases not matched to a gene: 4. PCR primers comprised 60 Vbeta and 13 Jbeta primers. Clones were read by immunoSEQ multiplex PCR, and TCRdb kept only the in-frame ones, dropping some. Of 200,000 to 250,000 clones listed, 65% to 90% were seen once; the top ten hold roughly 1.3%. The sequencing input was PBMCs. This chain uses TRBV5-1 with TRBJ2-2; TRBD1 aligns across 10 bases. The origin of this receptor is a girl aged 10-17 years in good health and CMV-seronegative. The CDR3 loop reads CASRQGAFTGELFF. The CDR3 DNA reads as TGCGCCAGCCGACAGGGGGCTTTCACCGGGGAGCTGTTTTTT.